Listed below are T cell receptor beta chains from one sample, sequenced in a study of cytomegalovirus exposure and HLA in healthy donors. Sequencing was performed with immunoSEQ multiplex PCR; in TCRdb, only in-frame clones are kept and a portion is missing. Among under 200,000 clones listed, under 85% were seen once. Sequencing was performed on PBMCs. All receptors derive from a woman aged 18-29 years in good health and CMV-seropositive. CDR3s include the opening cysteine and the closing phenylalanine or tryptophan. Each record gives: J gene, clone size, V gene, D gene, CDR3 protein, CDR3 DNA. D genes are given only for firm matches. Some rows have no size entry. The others give once, few or many, or a class for an expanded clone.

j_gene: TRBJ1-5; abundance: few; v_gene: TRBV6-1; d_gene: -; CDR3aa: CASAPLRNQPQHF; CDR3nt: TGTGCCAGCGCGCCTTTACGCAATCAGCCCCAGCATTTT
j_gene: TRBJ1-1; abundance: -; v_gene: TRBV20-1; d_gene: -; CDR3aa: CSARGGVEAFF; CDR3nt: TGCAGTGCTAGGGGGGGGGTTGAAGCTTTCTTT
j_gene: TRBJ2-5; abundance: -; v_gene: TRBV20-1; d_gene: TRBD2; CDR3aa: CSARTSVQYF; CDR3nt: TGCAGTGCTAGGACTAGCGTCCAGTACTTC
j_gene: TRBJ1-1; abundance: -; v_gene: TRBV4-1; d_gene: -; CDR3aa: CASSQGEGNGGAFF; CDR3nt: TGCGCCAGCAGCCAAGGGGAAGGGAACGGGGGAGCTTTCTTT
j_gene: TRBJ2-1; abundance: -; v_gene: TRBV13; d_gene: TRBD2; CDR3aa: CASSLGASGGGPPEQFF; CDR3nt: TGTGCCAGCAGCTTAGGGGCTAGCGGGGGGGGACCGCCTGAGCAGTTCTTC
j_gene: TRBJ1-5; abundance: once; v_gene: TRBV6-1; d_gene: TRBD1; CDR3aa: CASEGAQNQPQHF; CDR3nt: TGTGCCAGCGAGGGGGCGCAGAATCAGCCCCAGCATTTT
j_gene: TRBJ2-5; abundance: -; v_gene: TRBV5-5; d_gene: TRBD1; CDR3aa: CASSGTAGETQYF; CDR3nt: TGTGCCAGCAGCGGGACAGCTGGAGAGACCCAGTACTTC
j_gene: TRBJ2-3; abundance: -; v_gene: TRBV30; d_gene: -; CDR3aa: CAWSVSSTDTQYF; CDR3nt: TGTGCCTGGAGTGTATCCTCCACAGATACGCAGTATTTT
j_gene: TRBJ1-5; abundance: -; v_gene: TRBV9; d_gene: -; CDR3aa: CASSPHSGRNQPQHF; CDR3nt: TGTGCCAGCAGCCCTCACAGCGGACGCAATCAGCCCCAGCATTTT
j_gene: TRBJ2-3; abundance: -; v_gene: TRBV15; d_gene: -; CDR3aa: CATSGYRDPDTQYF; CDR3nt: TGTGCCACCAGCGGATACAGGGACCCAGATACGCAGTATTTT
j_gene: TRBJ2-7; abundance: once; v_gene: TRBV9; d_gene: -; CDR3aa: CASSVDTGSEQYF; CDR3nt: TGTGCCAGCAGCGTAGACACAGGGAGCGAGCAGTACTTC
j_gene: TRBJ2-3; abundance: -; v_gene: TRBV6-1; d_gene: TRBD1; CDR3aa: CASSVAIPEDRAEGTDTQYF; CDR3nt: TGTGCCAGCAGTGTCGCGATTCCCGAAGACAGGGCCGAGGGGACAGATACGCAGTATTTT
j_gene: TRBJ2-7; abundance: once; v_gene: TRBV5-1; d_gene: TRBD2; CDR3aa: CASSLAGGLNEQYF; CDR3nt: TGCGCCAGCAGCCTAGCGGGGGGTTTAAATGAGCAGTACTTC
j_gene: TRBJ1-5; abundance: few; v_gene: TRBV6-5; d_gene: TRBD1; CDR3aa: CASSRHTGGDQPQHF; CDR3nt: TGTGCCAGCAGTAGACATACAGGGGGCGATCAGCCCCAGCATTTT
j_gene: TRBJ1-1; abundance: once; v_gene: TRBV5-4; d_gene: -; CDR3aa: CASSLDPGRGDTEAFF; CDR3nt: TGTGCCAGCAGCTTGGACCCAGGGCGGGGAGACACTGAAGCTTTCTTT
j_gene: TRBJ2-7; abundance: few; v_gene: TRBV19; d_gene: -; CDR3aa: CASSVSSVGEQYF; CDR3nt: TGTGCCAGTAGTGTGTCCTCGGTTGGCGAGCAGTACTTC
j_gene: TRBJ2-7; abundance: -; v_gene: TRBV4-2; d_gene: -; CDR3aa: CASSSMGQAYEQYF; CDR3nt: TGTGCCAGCAGCTCAATGGGGCAGGCCTACGAGCAGTACTTC
j_gene: TRBJ1-6; abundance: -; v_gene: TRBV9; d_gene: -; CDR3aa: CASSDGSSYNSPLHF; CDR3nt: TGTGCCAGCAGCGACGGGAGCTCCTATAATTCACCCCTCCACTTT
j_gene: TRBJ1-5; abundance: -; v_gene: TRBV4-3; d_gene: -; CDR3aa: CASSQDIGGNQPQHF; CDR3nt: TGCGCCAGCAGCCAAGATATAGGGGGCAATCAGCCCCAGCATTTT
j_gene: TRBJ2-7; abundance: -; v_gene: TRBV6-5; d_gene: -; CDR3aa: CASSYAATWGSEQYF; CDR3nt: TGTGCCAGCAGTTACGCCGCCACTTGGGGCTCCGAGCAGTACTTC
j_gene: TRBJ2-7; abundance: -; v_gene: TRBV18; d_gene: -; CDR3aa: CASSPLHTSYEQYF; CDR3nt: TGTGCCAGCTCACCACTCCATACCAGCTACGAGCAGTACTTC
j_gene: TRBJ2-6; abundance: -; v_gene: TRBV27; d_gene: -; CDR3aa: CASSADSSGANVLTF; CDR3nt: TGTGCCAGCAGTGCGGACAGCTCTGGGGCCAACGTCCTGACTTTC
j_gene: TRBJ1-5; abundance: -; v_gene: TRBV10-3; d_gene: -; CDR3aa: CAISESGERNQPQHF; CDR3nt: TGTGCCATCAGTGAGTCGGGAGAGCGGAATCAGCCCCAGCATTTT
j_gene: TRBJ2-3; abundance: -; v_gene: TRBV7-9; d_gene: TRBD2; CDR3aa: CASSLGLAGGDTQYF; CDR3nt: TGTGCCAGCAGCTTAGGTCTAGCGGGGGGAGATACGCAGTATTTT
j_gene: TRBJ2-1; abundance: -; v_gene: TRBV7-6; d_gene: -; CDR3aa: CASSLAAGASYNEQFF; CDR3nt: TGTGCCAGCAGCTTAGCGGCAGGGGCATCCTACAATGAGCAGTTCTTC
j_gene: TRBJ2-2; abundance: -; v_gene: TRBV7-9; d_gene: TRBD2; CDR3aa: CASSREGHPRTGELFF; CDR3nt: TGTGCCAGCAGCCGGGAGGGACACCCCAGGACCGGGGAGCTGTTTTTT
j_gene: TRBJ1-5; abundance: -; v_gene: TRBV7-9; d_gene: -; CDR3aa: CASSFAGRGSNQPQHF; CDR3nt: TGTGCCAGCAGCTTTGCAGGGCGAGGAAGCAATCAGCCCCAGCATTTT
j_gene: TRBJ1-6; abundance: -; v_gene: TRBV7-2; d_gene: -; CDR3aa: CASSPPSNSPLHF; CDR3nt: TGTGCCAGCAGCCCCCCGAGTAATTCACCCCTCCACTTT
j_gene: TRBJ2-7; abundance: -; v_gene: TRBV30; d_gene: -; CDR3aa: CACQGRSGPPEQYF; CDR3nt: TGTGCCTGCCAGGGGAGAAGTGGTCCCCCCGAGCAGTACTTC
j_gene: TRBJ2-3; abundance: -; v_gene: TRBV11-2; d_gene: TRBD2; CDR3aa: CASSTDSTSGSDTQYF; CDR3nt: TGTGCCAGCAGCACAGACTCGACTAGCGGCTCAGATACGCAGTATTTT
j_gene: TRBJ1-6; abundance: -; v_gene: TRBV4-3; d_gene: -; CDR3aa: CASSQDKGTPLHF; CDR3nt: TGCGCCAGCAGCCAAGATAAGGGGACACCCCTCCACTTT
j_gene: TRBJ1-2; abundance: -; v_gene: TRBV6-1; d_gene: -; CDR3aa: CASSDLIQGASDGYTF; CDR3nt: TGTGCCAGCAGTGATCTCATACAGGGTGCGTCAGATGGCTACACCTTC
j_gene: TRBJ1-5; abundance: -; v_gene: TRBV7-6; d_gene: -; CDR3aa: CASSLDGGGFYSNQPQHF; CDR3nt: TGTGCCAGCAGCTTAGACGGAGGAGGGTTTTATAGCAATCAGCCCCAGCATTTT
j_gene: TRBJ1-1; abundance: -; v_gene: TRBV18; d_gene: -; CDR3aa: CASSPPRRGGAAEAFF; CDR3nt: TGTGCCAGCTCACCACCCCGGAGGGGAGGGGCGGCTGAAGCTTTCTTT
j_gene: TRBJ2-7; abundance: few; v_gene: TRBV7-2; d_gene: -; CDR3aa: CASSLARAGAVYEQYF; CDR3nt: TGTGCCAGCAGCTTAGCGCGTGCGGGGGCTGTCTACGAGCAGTACTTC
j_gene: TRBJ1-2; abundance: -; v_gene: TRBV6-5; d_gene: TRBD1; CDR3aa: CASSYLTGTGGYGYTF; CDR3nt: TGTGCCAGCAGTTACCTCACCGGGACAGGGGGCTATGGCTACACCTTC
j_gene: TRBJ1-6; abundance: -; v_gene: TRBV18; d_gene: -; CDR3aa: CASSQLSPGGHSPLHF; CDR3nt: TGTGCCAGCTCACAGTTGTCCCCAGGAGGCCATTCACCCCTCCACTTT
j_gene: TRBJ1-1; abundance: -; v_gene: TRBV6-1; d_gene: TRBD1; CDR3aa: CASSLFGQAEAFF; CDR3nt: TGTGCCAGCAGTCTCTTCGGACAGGCTGAAGCTTTCTTT
j_gene: TRBJ2-3; abundance: -; v_gene: TRBV9; d_gene: -; CDR3aa: CASSVAAGAGADTQYF; CDR3nt: TGTGCCAGCAGCGTGGCGGCAGGGGCGGGGGCAGATACGCAGTATTTT
j_gene: TRBJ2-3; abundance: -; v_gene: TRBV4-3; d_gene: TRBD2; CDR3aa: CASSQAGLAGGTDTQYF; CDR3nt: TGCGCCAGCAGCCAAGCTGGGCTAGCGGGGGGCACAGATACGCAGTATTTT
j_gene: TRBJ2-3; abundance: -; v_gene: TRBV5-4; d_gene: -; CDR3aa: CASSSTGTDTQYF; CDR3nt: TGTGCCAGCAGTTCTACTGGCACAGATACGCAGTATTTT
j_gene: TRBJ1-3; abundance: -; v_gene: TRBV5-5; d_gene: -; CDR3aa: CASSLMVQSSGNTIYF; CDR3nt: TGTGCCAGCAGCTTGATGGTACAGAGCTCTGGAAACACCATATATTTT
j_gene: TRBJ1-6; abundance: -; v_gene: TRBV9; d_gene: TRBD1; CDR3aa: CASSVWDSLNSPLHF; CDR3nt: TGTGCCAGCAGCGTCTGGGACAGCTTAAATTCACCCCTCCACTTT